The 27 T cell receptor beta chains below all came from one sample that was sequenced in a study of blood T cells in healthy people across ages. Through a sample-barcoded 5' primer and a J-beta primer mix, a second PCR was run for roughly 6 to 11 cycles. MiXCR, run by TCRdb on the 5' RACE reads, gives a single entry per CDR3 protein. The sample yields about 1.6 million distinct CDR3 sequences, about 31% seen once. Sequenced sample: blood. Receptors were obtained from a woman aged 25 to 45 in good health.

This chain uses TRBV20-1 with TRBJ1-5; D is unresolved. The V gene lost 6 bases and the J gene lost 0 bases, with 15 bases spanning the gap. The length of the CDR3 is 15 residues. Germline values: CDR1 DFQATT, CDR2 SNEGSKA (reference sequence). CDR3 sequence (DNA): TGCAGTGCCCAAACGCAAGGATATAGCAATCAGCCCCAGCATTTT. This codes for CSAQTQGYSNQPQHF.

This clonotype has just a few counts. The chain is built from TRBV27 and TRBJ2-7, with D tentatively TRBD1 or TRBD2 (5 bases each). Germline values: CDR1 MNHEY, CDR2 SMNVEV (reference sequence). The CDR3 is made up of 17 amino acids. Trimming shortened V by 1 base and J by 6 bases, and 22 bases separated the two germline ends. The CDR3 sequence: CASSLYPGMKGRGEQYF. The CDR3 coding sequence is TGTGCCAGCAGTTTATACCCTGGCATGAAGGGGAGAGGCGAGCAGTACTTC.

The rearrangement uses TRBV3-1 and TRBJ2-6; 7 bases align to TRBD1. The CDR3 is 18 residues long. Germline CDR1 and CDR2: LGHDT and YNNKEL (reference sequence). V was pared by 3 bases and J by 0 bases, with 8 bases of the junction left unmatched. The CDR3 sequence is CASSQETGILSGANVLTF. In nucleotides, the CDR3 is TGTGCCAGCAGCCAGGAGACAGGGATTCTCTCTGGGGCCAACGTCCTGACTTTC.

The chain links TRBV20-1 to TRBJ1-4; D is possibly TRBD1 (5 bases). The CDR3 extends over 13 amino acids. The ends were cut back, 5 bases at V and 3 bases at J, with 10 bases in the middle. In germline, CDR1 is DFQATT, CDR2 SNEGSKA (reference sequence). CDR3 bases: TGCAGTGCTTCCCGGGGCCCTAATGAAAAACTGTTTTTT. Its translation is CSASRGPNEKLFF.

The rearrangement uses TRBV28 and TRBJ1-2; weak D call: TRBD1 (6 bases). V dropped 8 bases and J dropped 2 bases, with 21 bases sitting between them. This CDR3 region has 16 residues. Germline loops: CDR1 MDHEN, CDR2 SYDVKM. The CDR3 nucleotides read TGTGCCAGCGCTCCGGGACACCAGTACCAAAACTATGGCTACACCTTC. Encoded protein: CASAPGHQYQNYGYTF.

This clonotype was counted many times. The chain carries TRBV29-1 and TRBJ2-7, with a weak D call TRBD1 (6 bases). Trimming stripped 6 bases from V and 3 bases from J, with 12 bases between. CDR1 SQVTM and CDR2 ANQGSEA come from the germline V gene. The CDR3 consists of 12 residues. This CDR3 reads CSVVTGYYEQYF. The DNA for the CDR3 is TGCAGCGTCGTTACAGGGTACTACGAGCAGTACTTC.

This clonotype showed up just a few times. V is TRBV28 and J is TRBJ2-5; 7 bases agree with TRBD1. The CDR3 covers 14 residues. After removal of 2 bases from V and 5 bases from J, the junction contained 5 bases not matched to a gene. In germline, CDR1 is MDHEN, CDR2 SYDVKM. CDR3 DNA: TGTGCCAGCAGTTTAGCCAGGGGGATGGAGACCCAGTACTTC. As protein: CASSLARGMETQYF.

The J gene is TRBJ2-7, the V gene TRBV7-9; 7 nucleotides agree with TRBD2. The CDR3 has 16 residues. Trimming at V came to 1 base and at J to 6 bases, leaving 12 bases not matched to a gene. Germline V CDR1 and CDR2: SEHNR, FQNEAQ (reference sequence). CDR3 DNA: TGTGCCAGCAGCTTAGAGCTAGCGGTTGGATTTGCCGAGCAGTACTTC. Translation gives CASSLELAVGFAEQYF.

V gene TRBV20-1 combines with J gene TRBJ2-5, with D possibly TRBD2 on 5 matching bases. Trimming removed 3 bases from V and 6 bases from J, with 20 bases in between. This CDR3 is built from 15 residues. Germline V gives CDR1 DFQATT, CDR2 SNEGSKA (reference sequence). This CDR3 is CSARGRKDWEKTQYF. In DNA form, the CDR3 reads TGCAGTGCTAGGGGAAGGAAGGACTGGGAAAAGACCCAGTACTTC.

This clonotype came up many times. The chain recombines TRBV7-9 with TRBJ1-2, with no clear D. Germline-derived CDR1 and CDR2 are SEHNR and FQNEAQ (reference sequence). The CDR3 is 11 residues long. Trimming took off 1 base at V and 5 bases at J, with 2 bases between the two ends. The chain's CDR3 is CASSLEYGYTF. The CDR3 region has the DNA TGTGCCAGCAGCTTAGAGTATGGCTACACCTTC.

This clonotype appeared a few times. The chain employs TRBV7-9 and TRBJ2-2, with 9 nucleotides matching TRBD2. The CDR3 is 16 residues long. From germline, CDR1 is SEHNR and CDR2 FQNEAQ (reference sequence). The J segment lost 5 bases and the V segment lost 1 base, leaving 5 bases of the junction unmatched. The CDR3 protein is CASSLELAGGTGELFF. The CDR3 DNA sequence: TGTGCCAGCAGCTTAGAACTAGCGGGCGGTACCGGGGAGCTGTTTTTT. Full variable domain (rest looked up from reference TRBV7-9 and TRBJ2-2): DTGVSQNPRHKITKRGQNVTFRCDPISEHNRLYWYRQTLGQGPEFLTYFQNEAQLEKSRLLSDRFSAERPKGSFSTLEIQRTEQGDSAMYLCASSLELAGGTGELFFGEGSRLTVL.

The V call is TRBV29-1, the J call TRBJ2-2; TRBD1 is a possible D gene (5 bases). CDR3 length: 14 residues. Trimming pared 7 bases from V and 1 base from J, leaving 13 bases between. CDR1 and CDR2 (germline): SQVTM, ANQGSEA. The CDR3 here is CSAAGYVNTGELFF. In nucleotides, the CDR3 is TGCAGCGCGGCAGGGTACGTGAACACCGGGGAGCTGTTTTTT.

There are many counts of this clonotype. The chain uses TRBV12-3 or TRBV12-4 and TRBJ2-1, with D perhaps TRBD1 (6 bases). The CDR3 sequence is 14 residues long. The V end was cut by 2 bases, the J end by 7 bases, with 12 bases between. The CDR3 reads CASSLYQGTNEQFF. As DNA, the CDR3 is TGTGCCAGCAGTTTATATCAGGGGACGAATGAGCAGTTCTTC.

V gene TRBV25-1 combines with J gene TRBJ2-1; no clear D gene. Trimming cost V 3 bases and J 9 bases, with 9 bases left between them. This CDR3 is 12 amino acids long. CDR1 MGHDK and CDR2 SYGVNS come from the germline V gene. This CDR3 is CASSEGSGEQFF. The DNA of the CDR3 is TGTGCCAGCAGTGAGGGCTCGGGTGAGCAGTTCTTC.

As DNA, the CDR3 is TGTGCCAGCAGCTGGGCGGGAGTAGCATATGAGCAGTTCTTC. This sequence encodes CASSWAGVAYEQFF. The chain combines TRBV5-6 with TRBJ2-1, with 7 nucleotides matching TRBD2. CDR1 is SGHDT, CDR2 YYEEEE, per germline. This CDR3 contains 14 residues. J was trimmed by 8 bases and V by 3 bases; bases with no gene match: 8.

The table lists this clonotype with a few counts. The rearrangement links TRBV7-6 to TRBJ2-5; TRBD2 aligns across 11 bases. The junction had 7 bases not matched to a gene; V was cut back by 4 bases and J by 6 bases. CDR1 and CDR2 (germline): SGHVS, FNYEAQ. The CDR3 runs to 15 residues. The CDR3 region is CASSSVAGGSKTQYF. As DNA, the CDR3 is TGTGCCAGCAGCTCCGTAGCGGGGGGGTCCAAGACCCAGTACTTC.

On this clonotype: The junction does not match germline at one end; this may be a read error. The J gene is TRBJ2-5, the V gene TRBV4-1, with 9 nucleotides matching TRBD2. This CDR3 comprises 17 residues. Germline V gives CDR1 MGHRA, CDR2 YSYEKL. The CDR3 DNA follows: TGCGCCAGCAGCCAAGCCGCCGGGACTAGCATGGGAGAGGCCCAGTACTTC. Protein: CASSQAAGTSMGEAQYF.

This clonotype came up a few times. The rearrangement uses TRBV9 and TRBJ2-3; D gene unclear. The CDR3 loop spans 13 amino acids. CDR1 and CDR2 (germline): SGDLS, YYNGEE. With 0 bases removed from V and 5 bases from J, the gap between germline ends came to 7 bases. The CDR3: CASSVVPKDTQYF. The CDR3 DNA is TGTGCCAGCAGCGTAGTACCGAAAGATACGCAGTATTTT.

This chain connects TRBV5-1 to TRBJ1-4, with no clear D. The V end lost 1 base, the J end lost 3 bases, and 13 bases lay between the germline ends. The CDR3 has 16 amino acids. Germline CDR1 and CDR2: SGHRS and YFSETQ. CDR3 bases: TGCGCCAGCAGCTTGTCGACGGGCCCGGCTAATGAAAAACTGTTTTTT. Encoded protein: CASSLSTGPANEKLFF.

The rearrangement uses TRBV3-1 and TRBJ2-7; D remains unclear. The CDR3 is 14 amino acids. The V gene's germline CDR1 is LGHDT and CDR2 YNNKEL (reference sequence). Trimming cost V 1 base and J 6 bases, with 13 bases left between them. The chain's CDR3 is CASSQGTGIAEQYF. CDR3 bases: TGTGCCAGCAGCCAAGGGACCGGCATCGCCGAGCAGTACTTC.

This clonotype was counted a few times. The V and J genes are TRBV28 and TRBJ1-4; 12 bases are shared with TRBD1. Germline CDR1 reads MDHEN; CDR2 reads SYDVKM. The CDR3 sequence is 16 residues long. V gave up 5 bases and J gave up 7 bases; unmatched junction bases: 8. CDR3 DNA sequence: TGTGCCAGCAGTAGGGACAGGGGGCGCGTTGCTGAAAAACTGTTTTTT. As protein: CASSRDRGRVAEKLFF.

This clonotype was found a few times. The chain recombines TRBV9 with TRBJ2-1, with 11 positions matching TRBD2. V was pared by 2 bases and J by 7 bases, with 8 bases of the junction left unmatched. CDR3 length: 16 amino acids. The germline CDR1 and CDR2 sequences are SGDLS and YYNGEE. The CDR3 sequence is CASSVPSGRSLNEQFF. CDR3 coding DNA: TGTGCCAGCAGCGTTCCTAGCGGGAGGTCTTTAAATGAGCAGTTCTTC.

V and J are TRBV7-8 and TRBJ1-2; perhaps TRBD1 as D (6 bases). Germline V gene lookup returns CDR1 SGHVS and CDR2 FQNEAQ. CDR3 size: 15 residues. The V and J ends lost 6 bases and 3 bases respectively, with 17 bases between them. Here the CDR3 reads CASSPQLNRDYGYTF. The CDR3 nucleotides read TGTGCCAGCAGTCCACAGCTGAACAGGGACTATGGCTACACCTTC. Full variable domain (remainder filled in from reference TRBV7-8 and TRBJ1-2): GAGVSQSPRYKVAKRGQDVALRCDPISGHVSLFWYQQALGQGPEFLTYFQNEAQLDKSGLPSDRFFAERPEGSVSTLKIQRTQQEDSAVYLCASSPQLNRDYGYTFGSGTRLTVV.

This clonotype has a count of ten or more. The chain joins TRBV7-6 to TRBJ2-5; D is unclear. Trimming pared 1 base from V and 5 bases from J, leaving 5 bases between. The length of the CDR3 is 12 residues. Germline lookup yields CDR1 SGHVS and CDR2 FNYEAQ. The CDR3 loop is CASSLVSETQYF. The CDR3 coding sequence is TGTGCCAGCAGCTTAGTGTCGGAGACCCAGTACTTC.

This clonotype was picked up a small number of times. The chain employs TRBV29-1 and TRBJ2-7, with 9 bases identical to TRBD1. Germline CDR1 SQVTM, CDR2 ANQGSEA. V lost 5 bases to trimming and J lost 3 bases; unmatched junction nucleotides: 5. This CDR3 has 13 amino acids. This CDR3 is CSVRMGQGYEQYF. CDR3 DNA sequence: TGCAGCGTTCGCATGGGACAGGGCTACGAGCAGTACTTC.

This clonotype was detected a few times. The J gene is TRBJ2-1, the V gene TRBV20-1; D call uncertain. Between the trimmed V and J ends, which lost 3 bases and 6 bases, there was a span of 15 bases. This CDR3 comprises 14 residues. CDR1 and CDR2 (germline): DFQATT, SNEGSKA (reference sequence). The CDR3 loop reads CSARTSGPGNEQFF. The CDR3 DNA reads TGCAGTGCTAGGACGAGTGGACCGGGCAATGAGCAGTTCTTC.

As for this clonotype: In this CDR3 the conserved last residue, phenylalanine or tryptophan, is missing, so a read error is likely. The chain uses TRBV27 and TRBJ1-6; D possibly corresponds to TRBD1 (5 bases). Trimming removed 4 bases at V and 8 bases at J, with 18 bases between. The germline CDR1 and CDR2 sequences are MNHEY and SMNVEV (reference sequence). This CDR3 has 16 residues. For the CDR3, the DNA is TGTGCCAGCAGTTCCCGGACAAATGGTCCCTATTCACCCCTCCACTCT. It is translated as CASSSRTNGPYSPLHS.